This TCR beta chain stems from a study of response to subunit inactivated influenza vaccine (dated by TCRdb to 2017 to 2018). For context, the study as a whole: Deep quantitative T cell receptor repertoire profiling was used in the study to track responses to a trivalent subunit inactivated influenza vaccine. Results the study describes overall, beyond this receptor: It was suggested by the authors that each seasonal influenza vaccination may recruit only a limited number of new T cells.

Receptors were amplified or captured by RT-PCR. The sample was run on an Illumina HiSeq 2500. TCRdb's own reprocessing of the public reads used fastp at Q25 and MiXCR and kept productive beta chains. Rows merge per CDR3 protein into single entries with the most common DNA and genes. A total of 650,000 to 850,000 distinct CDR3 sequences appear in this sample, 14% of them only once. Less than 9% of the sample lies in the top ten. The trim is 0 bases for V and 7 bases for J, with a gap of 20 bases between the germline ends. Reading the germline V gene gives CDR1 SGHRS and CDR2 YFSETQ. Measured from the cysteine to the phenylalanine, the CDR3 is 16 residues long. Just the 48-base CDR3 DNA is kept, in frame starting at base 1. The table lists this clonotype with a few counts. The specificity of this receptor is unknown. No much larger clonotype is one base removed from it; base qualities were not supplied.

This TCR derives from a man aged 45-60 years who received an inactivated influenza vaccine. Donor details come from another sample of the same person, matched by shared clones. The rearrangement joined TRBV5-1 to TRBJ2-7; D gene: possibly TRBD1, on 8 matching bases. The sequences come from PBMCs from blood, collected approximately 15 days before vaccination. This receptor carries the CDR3 CASSLDPHRGGEEQYF. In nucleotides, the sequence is TGCGCCAGCAGCTTGGATCCACACAGGGGGGGGGAAGAGCAGTACTTC.